This T cell receptor (beta chain) was recorded in a study of response to subunit inactivated influenza vaccine. The study, taken as a whole, reports: Only a handful of new T cells, the authors suggested, are recruited with each seasonal influenza vaccination.

Via MiXCR, TCRdb re-called the RT-PCR reads, giving one row per CDR3 protein. The sample has about 160,000 distinct CDR3 sequences; about a tenth are singletons. The ends were cut back, 5 bases at V and 1 base at J, with 7 bases in the middle. This CDR3 has 13 residues. This clonotype was counted ten times or more. Its antigen is unidentified. The sequence was obtained from a middle-aged man who received an inactivated influenza vaccine. The material was non-naive T cells sorted from PBMCs, obtained roughly 47 days after vaccination. V gene TRBV12-3 or TRBV12-4 combines with J gene TRBJ2-3; no clear D gene. DNA for the CDR3: TGTGCCAGCAGTCCGGGTCGCACAGATACGCAGTATTTT. This codes for CASSPGRTDTQYF.